These 21 T cell receptor beta chains came from one sample sequenced in a study of T cells in localized non-small cell lung cancer (dated by TCRdb to about 2020). Receptors were amplified or captured by the immunoSEQ multiplex PCR assay. TCRdb stores this immuneACCESS table with in-frame sequences only. Part of the clones is absent; in the studies checked, under half of the shortfall reflects unresolved V genes, and no reason is known for the rest. The sample profile shows more than 800 clones; roughly 22% of them were found once. The ten largest clones represent 22% of the sample. The source was normal lung tissue next to the tumor, collected before any cancer treatment. These receptors were obtained from a woman aged 35-75 years with stage III lung adenocarcinoma.

Sample share makes this clone hyperexpanded. The chain carries TRBV28 and TRBJ2-2; D not certain. Germline V gene sequence: CDR1 MDHEN, CDR2 SYDVKM. The ends were cut back, 2 bases at V and 2 bases at J, with 9 bases in the middle. CDR3 length: 15 residues. In DNA form, the CDR3 reads TGTGCCAGCAGTTTACCGGAGCGAAACACCGGGGAGCTGTTTTTT. This encodes CASSLPERNTGELFF.

In this sample, this clone turned up a few times. Written as DNA, the CDR3 is TGTGCCAGCAGCTCCGAGGGACTAGCGGGAGCGAGGTCCTACAATGAGCAGTTCTTC. The encoded protein is CASSSEGLAGARSYNEQFF. V is TRBV11-3 and J is TRBJ2-1; 14 bases fit TRBD2. This CDR3 has 19 residues. The ends lost 4 bases at V and 1 base at J; junction bases unmatched: 9. Germline V gene data show CDR1 as SGHNT and CDR2 as YENEEA.

This sequence joins TRBV19 and TRBJ2-7; tentatively, D is TRBD1 (5 bases). CDR1 LNHDA and CDR2 SQIVND come from the germline V gene (reference sequence). The CDR3 spans 13 residues. The V and J ends lost 8 bases and 3 bases respectively, with 14 bases between them. The CDR3 sequence is CASSRRGGYEQYF. The CDR3 DNA follows: TGTGCCAGTTCGCGAAGGGGTGGCTACGAGCAGTACTTC.

This clone showed up just a few times. The V and J genes are TRBV9 and TRBJ2-7, with D perhaps matching TRBD2 (5 bases). The germline V and J ends were trimmed by 6 bases and 2 bases, with 15 bases remaining between them. The CDR3 totals 14 residues. Germline V gene data show CDR1 as SGDLS and CDR2 as YYNGEE. CDR3 DNA sequence: TGTGCCAGCACCCCGTCGGACTGGGCCTACGAGCAGTACTTC. It is translated as CASTPSDWAYEQYF.

This clone was seen only a few times. The V call is TRBV11-3, the J call TRBJ1-4; TRBD1 might be the D (6 bases). Germline V gene data show CDR1 as SGHNT and CDR2 as YENEEA. The CDR3 consists of 15 residues. The V end was cut by 1 base, the J end by 10 bases, with 16 bases between. The CDR3 spells CASSLGQARGGKLFF. The CDR3 DNA reads as TGTGCCAGCAGCTTAGGACAGGCCAGGGGAGGAAAACTGTTTTTT. Combining the CDR3 with reference TRBV11-3 and TRBJ1-4 gives the whole variable domain EAGVVQSPRYKIIEKKQPVAFWCNPISGHNTLYWYLQNLGQGPELLIRYENEEAVDDSQLPKDRFSAERLKGVDSTLKIQPAELGDSAVYLCASSLGQARGGKLFFGSGTQLSVL.

DNA for the CDR3: TGTGCCAGCAGTGGTTCCAGGGCCACTGAAGCTTTCTTT. Its translation: CASSGSRATEAFF. This rearrangement joins TRBV6-8 to TRBJ1-1; possibly TRBD1 for D (5 bases). Germline-derived CDR1 and CDR2 are MNHGY and SAAAGT. Between the trimmed V and J ends, which lost 5 bases and 4 bases, there was a span of 11 bases. The CDR3 sequence is 13 residues long.

This clone was counted between two and nine times. The chain couples TRBV28 to TRBJ2-5; D ambiguous. Germline CDR1 MDHEN, CDR2 SYDVKM. This CDR3 is built from 15 residues. Between the trimmed V and J ends, which lost 2 bases and 1 base, there was a span of 11 bases. The CDR3, as DNA: TGTGCCAGCAGTTTAGAAGGTATTCTCCAAGAGACCCAGTACTTC. It specifies CASSLEGILQETQYF.

This clone appeared once. V is TRBV29-1 and J is TRBJ2-5; 11 positions agree with TRBD1. With V trimmed by 4 bases and J by 5 bases, 6 bases remained unmatched. Germline loops: CDR1 SQVTM, CDR2 ANQGSEA. The CDR3 length is 14 residues. The CDR3 here is CSVAGQGAQETQYF. CDR3 nucleotide sequence: TGCAGCGTTGCAGGACAGGGGGCACAGGAGACCCAGTACTTC.

The rearrangement joins TRBV5-1 to TRBJ2-3; 7 bases match TRBD2. V dropped 4 bases and J dropped 6; count of bases not matched to a gene: 8. The germline gives CDR1 SGHRS, CDR2 YFSETQ. The CDR3 has 14 amino acids. The CDR3 protein is CASSPGTTGDTQYF. CDR3 DNA sequence: TGCGCCAGCAGCCCCGGGACTACTGGGGATACGCAGTATTTT.

This clone is medium-sized (0.01 to 0.1%) within its sample. This chain links TRBV11-3 with TRBJ2-5; D is unresolved. This CDR3 contains 14 residues. V dropped 6 bases and J dropped 4 bases, with 15 bases sitting between them. CDR1 and CDR2 from the germline V gene are SGHNT and YENEEA. The CDR3 protein is CASSPVRGLETQYF. CDR3 bases: TGTGCCAGCAGTCCGGTTAGAGGCTTAGAGACCCAGTACTTC.

This clone was seen a few times. This chain joins TRBV11-3 and TRBJ1-3; the D is unclear. This CDR3 contains 16 residues. The germline V and J ends were trimmed by 0 bases and 3 bases, with 12 bases remaining between them. From germline, CDR1 is SGHNT and CDR2 YENEEA. The CDR3 loop reads CASSLEVVDYGNTIYF. In nucleotides, the CDR3 is TGTGCCAGCAGCTTAGAGGTCGTGGATTATGGAAACACCATATATTTT.

The J gene is TRBJ2-3, the V gene TRBV19; TRBD2 agrees at 7 bases. The CDR3 is 15 residues long. Germline loops: CDR1 LNHDA, CDR2 SQIVND (reference sequence). Trimming removed 7 bases from V and 0 bases from J; junction bases left unmatched: 7. The CDR3 loop is CASKAGDFSTDTQYF. The CDR3 DNA reads as TGTGCCAGTAAGGCGGGGGACTTTAGCACAGATACGCAGTATTTT.

The genes are TRBV18 and TRBJ2-3; the match to TRBD2 covers 10 bases. This CDR3 is built from 16 residues. Trimming at V came to 0 bases and at J to 5 bases, leaving 5 bases not matched to a gene. From germline, CDR1 is KGHSH and CDR2 LQKENI. In nucleotides, the CDR3 is TGTGCCAGCTCACCACCGGGACTAGCGTCAATAGATACGCAGTATTTT. It yields the protein CASSPPGLASIDTQYF.

This clone was counted between two and nine times. The rearrangement links TRBV6-8 to TRBJ2-6, with D hard to call. The V end was cut by 2 bases, the J end by 0 bases, with 2 bases between. The CDR3 sequence is 14 residues long. Germline CDR1 and CDR2: MNHGY and SAAAGT. The CDR3 DNA reads TGTGCCAGCAGTTACAGCTCTGGGGCCAACGTCCTGACTTTC. Its translation is CASSYSSGANVLTF.

Here the CDR3 DNA reads TGTGCCAGCAGCCGCCTCGGGGGGGCCGGAAACACTGAAGCTTTCTTT. Translation gives CASSRLGGAGNTEAFF. The rearrangement links TRBV14 to TRBJ1-1; maybe TRBD1 (6 bases). The germline V gene has CDR1 SGHDN and CDR2 FVKESK. V dropped 4 bases and J dropped 2 bases, with 17 bases sitting between them. CDR3 length: 16 residues.

The chain links TRBV11-3 to TRBJ2-5, with D perhaps matching TRBD1 (7 bases). The ends were cut back, 5 bases at V and 5 bases at J, with 18 bases in the middle. The germline V gene encodes CDR1 SGHNT and CDR2 YENEEA. The CDR3 totals 15 residues. CDR3 coding DNA: TGTGCCAGCAGCCCGCACGGAGGGGGCGGGGAGACCCAGTACTTC. Amino acids: CASSPHGGGGETQYF. The whole variable domain, remainder taken from reference TRBV11-3 and TRBJ2-5, is EAGVVQSPRYKIIEKKQPVAFWCNPISGHNTLYWYLQNLGQGPELLIRYENEEAVDDSQLPKDRFSAERLKGVDSTLKIQPAELGDSAVYLCASSPHGGGGETQYFGPGTRLLVL.

This clone has a handful of counts. This chain uses TRBV19 with TRBJ1-5; D is uncertain. CDR1 is LNHDA and CDR2 is SQIVND in the germline V gene (reference sequence). Trimming removed 3 bases from V and 3 bases from J, with 12 bases in between. This CDR3 spans 15 amino acids. In nucleotides, the CDR3 is TGTGCCAGTAGTATCGAGCCAATTTCCAATCAGCCCCAGCATTTT. Amino acid sequence: CASSIEPISNQPQHF.

The genes are TRBV19 and TRBJ1-3; possible D gene TRBD1, 5 bases. This CDR3 region has 14 residues. Germline V CDR1 and CDR2: LNHDA, SQIVND (reference sequence). V was pared by 8 bases and J by 4 bases, with 15 bases between. This CDR3 reads CASGQTGLGNTIYF. The CDR3 DNA sequence: TGTGCCAGTGGACAAACGGGGCTCGGAAACACCATATATTTT.

This clone is deemed medium-sized. The V call is TRBV11-3, the J call TRBJ2-3, with a tentative D call TRBD1 (5 bases). V was trimmed by 2 bases and J by 3 bases, leaving 9 bases between them. There are 14 residues in the CDR3. Germline V gives CDR1 SGHNT, CDR2 YENEEA. The CDR3 DNA is TGTGCCAGCAGCTTAATTGCAGGGACAGATACGCAGTATTTT. Amino acid sequence: CASSLIAGTDTQYF.

The chain is built from TRBV4-1 and TRBJ1-4; D is possibly TRBD1 (5 bases). The germline V and J ends were trimmed by 4 bases and 7 bases, with 22 bases remaining between them. The V gene's germline CDR1 is MGHRA and CDR2 YSYEKL. The CDR3 extends over 17 amino acids. CDR3 nucleotides: TGCGCCAGCAGCCCCCGGGACGCTCGCCCCCTTGGTGAAAAACTGTTTTTT. Protein sequence: CASSPRDARPLGEKLFF.

This chain joins TRBV6-8 and TRBJ1-5; 9 bases line up with TRBD1. CDR3 length equals 15 residues. V lost 6 bases to trimming and J lost 7 bases; unmatched junction nucleotides: 10. Germline CDR1 MNHGY, CDR2 SAAAGT. CDR3 DNA: TGTGCCAGCAGCGAAACAGGGGGCCGGGGACAGCCCCAGCATTTT. Translation gives CASSETGGRGQPQHF.